The 23 T cell receptor beta chains reported below all come from one sample, sequenced in a study of T-cell reconstitution after alpha-beta-depleted transplantation in children. It was with unique molecular identifiers that the TCRbeta library was prepared. TCRdb called the PCR reads again in MiXCR, with one record for every CDR3 protein. The data hold about 830,000 distinct CDR3 sequences, with roughly 16% observed a single time. The specimen was PBMCs, mostly from graft donor cells, collected 360 days after TCRalphabeta/CD19-depleted stem cell transplant. The receptor set was obtained from a male patient between 5 and 17 years old who had a stem cell transplant for acute lymphoblastic leukemia, so the T cells may come from the graft donor.

This clonotype has a handful of counts. The chain is built from TRBV7-3 and TRBJ2-2; tentative D call: TRBD2 (6 bases). The V end was cut by 4 bases, the J end by 2 bases, with 14 bases between. The germline gives CDR1 SGHTA, CDR2 FQGTGA. This CDR3 spans 16 amino acids. The CDR3 DNA follows: TGTGCCAGCAGCTCCCCCGACGGGGGAAACACCGGGGAGCTGTTTTTT. Residues: CASSSPDGGNTGELFF.

Details on this clonotype: No conserved phenylalanine or tryptophan is present at the end of the CDR3, so a read error is the likely explanation. The CDR3 loop is CASSYRTGHYEQYS. The CDR3 nucleotides are TGTGCCAGCAGTTACAGGACAGGGCACTACGAGCAGTACTCC. The chain employs TRBV6-2 or TRBV6-3 and TRBJ2-7; the match to TRBD1 covers 8 bases. CDR3 length: 14 amino acids. Unmatched junction bases numbered 3, after V lost 2 bases and J lost 3 bases. The germline gives CDR1 MNHEY, CDR2 SVGEGT.

About this clonotype itself: A read error may account for a junction end that differs from germline. The chain couples TRBV13 to TRBJ2-1; 11 bases are a match to TRBD2. The CDR3 has 16 residues. The V gene's germline CDR1 is PRHDT and CDR2 FYEKMQ (reference sequence). Written as DNA, the CDR3 is TGTGTCAGCAGCTCGGACCTAGCGGGAGGAGACAATGAGCAGTTCTTC. Translated: CVSSSDLAGGDNEQFF.

In this sample, this clonotype turned up many times. The V and J genes are TRBV12-3 or TRBV12-4 and TRBJ1-2, with D tentatively TRBD1 (6 bases). This CDR3 has 15 residues. V was cut by 7 bases and J by 0 bases, with 15 bases left in between. The CDR3 loop is CASKPPRGPNYGYTF. The CDR3 DNA reads TGTGCCAGCAAACCCCCCAGGGGACCTAACTATGGCTACACCTTC.

This chain links TRBV11-2 with TRBJ2-2; 8 nucleotides agree with TRBD1. Germline CDR1 SGHAT, CDR2 FQNNGV. The ends lost 6 bases at V and 0 bases at J; junction bases unmatched: 6. There are 16 residues in the CDR3. The CDR3 coding sequence is TGTGCCAGCAGAACCGGACAGGGCGCGAACACCGGGGAGCTGTTTTTT. This codes for CASRTGQGANTGELFF.

The chain recombines TRBV24-1 with TRBJ2-3, with 10 positions matching TRBD2. The CDR3 consists of 18 residues. Germline lookup yields CDR1 KGHDR and CDR2 SFDVKD. V lost 3 bases to trimming and J lost 0 bases; unmatched junction nucleotides: 8. The CDR3 spells CATSDTSRTSGSTDTQYF. DNA of the CDR3: TGTGCCACCAGTGATACCTCCAGGACTAGCGGTAGCACAGATACGCAGTATTTT.

This clonotype has just a few counts. The chain uses TRBV5-5 and TRBJ1-2; D unclear. The V gene lost 1 base and the J gene lost 8 bases, with 15 bases spanning the gap. CDR1 and CDR2 (germline): SGHKS, YYEKEE (reference sequence). This CDR3 has 14 residues. CDR3 protein: CASSLLIWTQGYTF. The CDR3 DNA reads TGTGCCAGCAGCTTGCTTATATGGACGCAAGGCTACACCTTC.

The chain uses TRBV29-1 and TRBJ2-2; TRBD2 might be the D (5 bases). The CDR3 length is 12 residues. V was trimmed by 3 bases and J by 7 bases, leaving 9 bases between them. Germline V lookup: CDR1 SQVTM, CDR2 ANQGSEA. CDR3 DNA: TGCAGCGTTGACCGGGGTGTCGGGGAGCTGTTTTTT. Protein: CSVDRGVGELFF.

In this sample, this clonotype turned up many times. The chain combines TRBV20-1 with TRBJ2-7, with D perhaps TRBD1 (6 bases). Per the germline V gene, CDR1 is DFQATT and CDR2 is SNEGSKA (reference sequence). Deletions cut 4 bases from V and 5 bases from J, with 15 bases between. The CDR3 length is 13 residues. This CDR3 is CSAKGTIVHEQYF. In nucleotides, the CDR3 is TGCAGTGCTAAAGGGACAATCGTCCACGAGCAGTACTTC.

This clonotype was counted between two and nine times. This sequence joins TRBV12-3 or TRBV12-4 and TRBJ2-7; TRBD2 is a possible D gene (5 bases). V was cut by 4 bases and J by 3 bases, with 16 bases left in between. The CDR3 extends over 15 amino acids. The CDR3 loop is CASSSPGKLIYEQYF. In DNA form, the CDR3 reads TGTGCCAGCAGTTCCCCGGGAAAACTCATCTACGAGCAGTACTTC.

This clonotype has more than one count but fewer than ten. The chain uses TRBV7-9 and TRBJ2-3, with D tentatively TRBD1 (5 bases). The ends were cut back, 4 bases at V and 4 bases at J, with 6 bases in the middle. This CDR3 spans 12 amino acids. Germline V gene lookup returns CDR1 SEHNR and CDR2 FQNEAQ (reference sequence). Here the CDR3 DNA reads TGTGCCAGCAGCTACAGGCCAGATACGCAGTATTTT. The encoded protein is CASSYRPDTQYF.

V gene TRBV4-1 combines with J gene TRBJ2-7; 12 bases map to TRBD2. The V segment lost 3 bases and the J segment 0 bases; nucleotides outside the gene matches: 3. The CDR3 is 16 residues long. Germline values: CDR1 MGHRA, CDR2 YSYEKL. The CDR3 loop reads CASSHQTSGSSYEQYF. The CDR3 DNA follows: TGCGCCAGCAGCCACCAGACTAGCGGGAGCTCCTACGAGCAGTACTTC.

The V gene is TRBV29-1, the J gene TRBJ2-3, with D perhaps assigned TRBD1 or TRBD2 (5 bases each). There are 13 residues in the CDR3. The V end was cut by 4 bases, the J end by 3 bases, with 11 bases between. Germline CDR1 SQVTM, CDR2 ANQGSEA. CDR3 sequence (DNA): TGCAGCGTTGTGGGGGTCGGGACAGATACGCAGTATTTT. Its translation is CSVVGVGTDTQYF.

This chain uses TRBV3-1 with TRBJ2-2; D remains unclear. Germline CDR1 reads LGHDT; CDR2 reads YNNKEL (reference sequence). This CDR3 is built from 17 residues. V lost 4 bases and J 5 bases, leaving 20 bases between the germline ends. The CDR3 spells CASSPIWRRRATGELFF. In DNA, the CDR3 is TGTGCCAGCAGCCCGATTTGGCGCCGGAGAGCAACCGGGGAGCTGTTTTTT. Full variable domain (remainder filled in from reference TRBV3-1 and TRBJ2-2): DTAVSQTPKYLVTQMGNDKSIKCEQNLGHDTMYWYKQDSKKFLKIMFSYNNKELIINETVPNRFSPKSPDKAHLNLHINSLELGDSAVYFCASSPIWRRRATGELFFGEGSRLTVL.

The rearrangement uses TRBV7-2 and TRBJ2-1, with D perhaps being TRBD1 or TRBD2 (5 bases each). The V and J ends lost 5 bases and 6 bases respectively, with 11 bases between them. Per germline, CDR1 SGHTA and CDR2 FQGNSA. The CDR3 loop spans 13 amino acids. CDR3: CASSRWDLNEQFF. The CDR3 DNA reads as TGTGCCAGCAGCCGATGGGACCTCAATGAGCAGTTCTTC.

J is TRBJ2-1 and V is TRBV29-1, with 8 bases identical to TRBD2. Germline CDR1 SQVTM, CDR2 ANQGSEA. The CDR3 sequence is 13 residues long. The CDR3 coding sequence is TGCAGTCTCCTAGCGGGCTTTCGTAATGAGCAGTTCTTC. It is translated as CSLLAGFRNEQFF.

This clonotype appeared many times. This chain links TRBV12-3 or TRBV12-4 with TRBJ2-7; 11 bases are a match to TRBD2. V gave up 4 bases and J gave up 5 bases; unmatched junction bases: 10. This CDR3 has 16 amino acids. DNA of the CDR3: TGTGCCAGCAGTTCGACTAGCGGGATTTCATTTAACGAGCAGTACTTC. It encodes CASSSTSGISFNEQYF.

The sample holds a few counts of this clonotype. The V and J genes are TRBV5-1 and TRBJ1-2; D is uncertain. Looked up from germline, CDR1 is SGHRS and CDR2 is YFSETQ. V shed 4 bases and J shed 1 base, with 11 bases lying between them. The CDR3 runs 14 residues. CDR3 nucleotides: TGCGCCAGCAGCCTGGTTCCCCTTAACTATGGCTACACCTTC. It codes for CASSLVPLNYGYTF.

This clonotype was picked up a small number of times. The genes are TRBV11-2 and TRBJ2-3, with no clear D. Germline V gene sequence: CDR1 SGHAT, CDR2 FQNNGV. Trimming shortened V by 3 bases and J by 8 bases, and 6 bases separated the two germline ends. CDR3 length equals 11 residues. CDR3 bases: TGTGCCAGCAGCTTTCCCGGTACGCAGTATTTT. Residues: CASSFPGTQYF.

This clonotype came up a few times. This chain joins TRBV12-3 or TRBV12-4 and TRBJ2-2; D unresolved. Trimming stripped 10 bases from V and 3 bases from J, with 21 bases between. This CDR3 has 16 residues. DNA of the CDR3: TGTGCCACCCCACCGCCGGGCCGTCCACACACCGGGGAGCTGTTTTTT. Protein product: CATPPPGRPHTGELFF.

This clonotype was seen many times. This chain uses TRBV5-1 with TRBJ2-3, with D unclear. Germline assignment: CDR1 SGHRS and CDR2 YFSETQ. Trimming left V 0 bases short and J 0 bases short, with 5 bases between. CDR3 length: 14 residues. The CDR3 protein is CASSLVASTDTQYF. The CDR3 DNA follows: TGCGCCAGCAGCTTGGTGGCTAGCACAGATACGCAGTATTTT.

V gene TRBV18 combines with J gene TRBJ2-3, with 11 bases fitting TRBD2. CDR3 length: 16 amino acids. Germline trimming cut 3 bases from V and 2 bases from J; bases unmatched to any gene: 4. Germline V gene lookup returns CDR1 KGHSH and CDR2 LQKENI. CDR3 coding DNA: TGTGCCAGCTCACCTGTAGCGGGAGGGATCACAGATACGCAGTATTTT. It yields the protein CASSPVAGGITDTQYF.

V usage is TRBV6-1 and J usage is TRBJ1-4, with a weak D call TRBD1 (6 bases). CDR1 and CDR2 (germline): MNHNS, SASEGT. The V and J ends lost 6 bases and 7 bases respectively, with 15 bases between them. The CDR3 consists of 14 residues. The CDR3 spells CASRKGGLGEKLFF. CDR3 sequence (DNA): TGTGCCAGCAGGAAGGGGGGCCTCGGTGAAAAACTGTTTTTT.